This is a list of T cell receptor beta chains from one sample in a study of Ad26.COV2.S vaccination and SARS-CoV-2 variants. The data were produced by immunoSEQ multiplex PCR, yet TCRdb's version contains in-frame clones alone and is incomplete. Among 300,000 to 350,000 clones listed, less than 90% were seen once. Sequences were derived from peripheral blood, sampled in a trial of Ad26.COV2.S vaccine versus placebo. These receptors all stem from a person aged 18-65 years who received the Ad26.COV2.S COVID-19 vaccine or a placebo. Both conserved end residues are part of each CDR3. The D gene is left open where the match is weak. Size tells how often a clone was seen (once, few, many) or the class of an expanded clone, and some rows leave it out.

-	-	TRBV9	TRBJ2-5	CASSVGEETQYF	TGTGCCAGCAGCGTAGGGGAAGAGACCCAGTACTTC
-	TRBD1	TRBV6-1	TRBJ1-4	CASSAGDSQLATNEKLFF	TGTGCCAGCAGTGCCGGGGACAGCCAATTGGCAACTAATGAAAAACTGTTTTTT
-	TRBD1	TRBV2	TRBJ1-4	CASSSGTGSEKLFF	TGTGCCAGCAGTTCCGGGACAGGATCTGAAAAACTGTTTTTT
-	TRBD1	TRBV2	TRBJ1-2	CASTTTGNYGYTF	TGTGCCAGCACCACGACAGGGAACTATGGCTACACCTTC
-	TRBD2	TRBV6-2/TRBV6-3	TRBJ2-1	CASSYWGGLAQPNEQFF	TGTGCCAGCAGTTACTGGGGGGGACTAGCGCAACCGAATGAGCAGTTCTTC
-	-	TRBV19	TRBJ1-1	CASIRGMNTEAFF	TGTGCCAGTATTAGGGGCATGAACACTGAAGCTTTCTTT
-	-	TRBV5-5	TRBJ1-1	CASSLSRQPNTEAFF	TGTGCCAGCAGCTTGTCGAGACAGCCGAACACTGAAGCTTTCTTT
-	TRBD1	TRBV4-1	TRBJ2-1	CASSRQLTGDSYNEQFF	TGCGCCAGCAGCCGACAACTTACAGGGGACTCCTACAATGAGCAGTTCTTC
-	-	TRBV4-2	TRBJ1-3	CASSQDFTAGGNTIYF	TGTGCCAGCAGCCAAGATTTTACGGCGGGTGGAAACACCATATATTTT
once	-	TRBV4-3	TRBJ2-2	CASSQVSSGGELFF	TGCGCCAGCAGCCAAGTGTCCAGCGGCGGGGAGCTGTTTTTT
once	TRBD2	TRBV4-3	TRBJ2-7	CASSQELVGGGFSNYEQYF	TGCGCCAGCAGCCAAGAGTTGGTCGGGGGGGGTTTTTCTAACTACGAGCAGTACTTC
-	-	TRBV7-8	TRBJ2-1	CASSLASVVSRNEQFF	TGTGCCAGCAGCTTAGCGTCAGTGGTGTCTCGCAATGAGCAGTTCTTC
-	TRBD1	TRBV6-6	TRBJ2-7	CASKTGVGYEQYF	TGTGCCAGCAAAACAGGGGTCGGCTACGAGCAGTACTTC
-	-	TRBV28	TRBJ1-4	CASTRASSTNEKLFF	TGTGCCAGCACCCGGGCTTCCTCAACTAATGAAAAACTGTTTTTT
-	-	TRBV12-3/TRBV12-4	TRBJ2-5	CASSRNSRETQYF	TGTGCCAGCAGTCGGAACAGCCGAGAGACCCAGTACTTC
-	TRBD1	TRBV29-1	TRBJ2-3	CSVEDRGQGNTDTQYF	TGCAGCGTTGAAGATCGGGGACAGGGGAACACAGATACGCAGTATTTT
-	-	TRBV7-3	TRBJ2-3	CASSLYPSDTQYF	TGTGCCAGCAGCTTGTACCCTAGCGATACGCAGTATTTT
-	TRBD1	TRBV28	TRBJ1-4	CASSLAGQGGGEKLFF	TGTGCCAGCAGTTTAGCTGGACAGGGGGGAGGAGAAAAACTGTTTTTT
-	-	TRBV19	TRBJ1-4	CASSIGGNEKLFF	TGTGCCAGTAGTATCGGGGGGAATGAAAAACTGTTTTTT
-	TRBD2	TRBV5-1	TRBJ2-5	CASSSGTSRAQETQYF	TGCGCCAGCAGCTCCGGGACTAGTAGGGCCCAAGAGACCCAGTACTTC
few	-	TRBV7-2	TRBJ1-3	CASSLQGDTIYF	TGTGCCAGCAGCTTACAGGGCGACACCATATATTTT
once	TRBD1	TRBV4-1	TRBJ2-7	CASSSLSTGGFSYEQYF	TGCGCCAGCAGCTCATTATCCACAGGGGGCTTCTCCTACGAGCAGTACTTC
-	-	TRBV28	TRBJ2-7	CASSQSLGSYEQYF	TGTGCCAGCAGCCAGAGCCTTGGGTCCTACGAGCAGTACTTC
-	-	TRBV24-1	TRBJ2-2	CATSAGQNTGELFF	TGTGCCACCAGTGCAGGCCAAAACACCGGGGAGCTGTTTTTT
-	-	TRBV4-2	TRBJ1-2	CASSPFQRAYGYTF	TGTGCCAGCAGCCCTTTTCAAAGGGCCTATGGCTACACCTTC
-	-	TRBV7-8	TRBJ2-1	CASSFTAGSNREQFF	TGTGCCAGCAGCTTTACGGCAGGAAGTAACCGTGAGCAGTTCTTC
-	-	TRBV19	TRBJ1-5	CASSIGWGENQPQHF	TGTGCCAGTAGTATAGGGTGGGGTGAGAATCAGCCCCAGCATTTT